This entry lists 29 T cell receptor beta chains sequenced from one sample in a study of CD8+CD57+ T cells in acquired aplastic anemia. The patients chosen for sequencing had shown expansion of CD8+CD57+ cells (detected by flow cytometry). Genomic DNA constituted the template upon which TCR beta VDJ and CDR3 profiling was performed. One entry per CDR3 protein results from TCRdb running MiXCR on the reads. Among roughly 220,000 distinct CDR3 sequences listed, 50% to 70% were seen once. The sequencing input was sorted CD4+, CD8+, or CD8+CD57+ T cells (not recorded which) from PBMCs. All receptors derive from a human donor with aplastic anemia.

This rearrangement joins TRBV20-1 to TRBJ1-3; D might be TRBD1 (5 bases). With 5 bases removed from V and 4 bases from J, the gap between germline ends came to 12 bases. The CDR3 runs to 13 residues. CDR1 is DFQATT and CDR2 is SNEGSKA in the germline V gene (reference sequence). CDR3 region: CSAPLGVGNTIYF. The CDR3 DNA is TGCAGTGCTCCCCTGGGGGTAGGAAACACCATATATTTT.

This clonotype was detected ten times or more. This chain links TRBV5-8 with TRBJ2-7; 7 positions match TRBD1. CDR1 and CDR2 (germline): SGHTS, YDEGEE. CDR3 length: 14 amino acids. V lost 4 bases to trimming and J lost 0 bases; unmatched junction nucleotides: 4. Here the CDR3 reads CASSPDRNSYEQYF. Written as DNA, the CDR3 is TGTGCCAGCAGCCCGGACAGGAACTCCTACGAGCAGTACTTC.

The genes are TRBV6-5 and TRBJ2-7; 14 bases are a match to TRBD2. V lost 6 bases, J lost 3 bases, and 10 bases stayed unmatched. Germline V gives CDR1 MNHEY, CDR2 SVGAGI. The CDR3 runs 17 residues. In DNA form, the CDR3 reads TGTGCCAGCAGCCTGGGACTAGCGGGAGCAGGTGTCTACGAGCAGTACTTC. Residues: CASSLGLAGAGVYEQYF.

This clonotype was detected many times. The V gene is TRBV12-3 or TRBV12-4, the J gene TRBJ2-1; TRBD2 aligns across 7 bases. V lost 3 bases, J lost 2 bases, and 4 bases stayed unmatched. The CDR3 runs to 15 residues. In DNA form, the CDR3 reads TGTGCCAGCAGTTTCGTGGCGGGGGCCTACAATGAGCAGTTCTTC. Encoded protein: CASSFVAGAYNEQFF.

For this clonotype: At one end, the junction sequence differs from germline, possibly due to a read error. The chain has TRBV24-1 and TRBJ2-3, with 7 bases matching TRBD1. The CDR3 is made up of 15 amino acids. Germline V lookup: CDR1 KGHDR, CDR2 SFDVKD. This CDR3 is CATSDAPQGTDTHYF. The CDR3 DNA reads TGTGCCACCAGTGACGCCCCTCAGGGGACAGATACGCATTATTTT.

In DNA form, the CDR3 reads TGTGCCAGCAGCTTAGTGCAGACCGCATCAGAGACCCAGTACTTC. Its translation: CASSLVQTASETQYF. The rearrangement joins TRBV7-2 to TRBJ2-5; D is ambiguous. Trimming removed 1 base at V and 4 bases at J, with 13 bases between. Germline CDR1 and CDR2: SGHTA and FQGNSA. This CDR3 region has 15 residues.

This chain joins TRBV7-9 and TRBJ2-7, with TRBD2 matching over 11 bases. Germline CDR1 SEHNR, CDR2 FQNEAQ (reference sequence). V dropped 6 bases and J dropped 5; count of bases not matched to a gene: 6. This CDR3 has 14 amino acids. CDR3 nucleotide sequence: TGTGCCAGCAGGGCACTAGCGGGAGTCAACGAGCAGTACTTC. Its translation is CASRALAGVNEQYF.

The V and J genes are TRBV9 and TRBJ1-1; D possibly corresponds to TRBD1 (5 bases). Trimming removed 0 bases at V and 12 bases at J, with 12 bases between. Germline CDR1 reads SGDLS; CDR2 reads YYNGEE. CDR3 length: 12 residues. The CDR3 region is CASSVGQGEPFF. The CDR3 DNA reads as TGTGCCAGCAGCGTAGGGCAGGGAGAACCTTTCTTT.

The chain uses TRBV29-1 and TRBJ1-1; maybe TRBD1 (5 bases). Germline-derived CDR1 and CDR2 are SQVTM and ANQGSEA. Trimming shortened V by 5 bases and J by 1 base, and 14 bases separated the two germline ends. This CDR3 is 14 amino acids long. The CDR3 DNA sequence: TGCAGCGTTCCAGCCAGGCAGGGGAACACTGAAGCTTTCTTT. Amino acids: CSVPARQGNTEAFF.

The chain is built from TRBV5-8 and TRBJ2-3; D may be TRBD2 (5 bases). Looked up from germline, CDR1 is SGHTS and CDR2 is YDEGEE. This CDR3 spans 15 amino acids. V dropped 1 base and J dropped 0 bases, with 9 bases sitting between them. The CDR3 reads CASSLQRTSTDTQYF. For the CDR3, the DNA is TGTGCCAGCAGCTTGCAGCGGACTAGCACAGATACGCAGTATTTT.

The chain is built from TRBV6-6 and TRBJ2-7; possible D gene TRBD1, 6 bases. The CDR3 runs 13 residues. CDR1 is MNHNY, CDR2 SVGAGI, per germline (reference sequence). Trimming took off 2 bases at V and 6 bases at J, with 11 bases between the two ends. CDR3 residues: CASSYDRFGEQYF. CDR3 DNA: TGTGCCAGCAGTTACGACAGGTTCGGCGAGCAGTACTTC.

The chain employs TRBV7-7 and TRBJ2-5, with D perhaps being TRBD1 or TRBD2 (5 bases each). V gave up 2 bases and J gave up 4 bases, with 14 bases separating them. The CDR3 spans 15 residues. Looked up from germline, CDR1 is SSHAT and CDR2 is FNYEAQ (reference sequence). CDR3 sequence (DNA): TGTGCCAGCAGCTTACTCGGGGCCGGGGCAGAGACCCAGTACTTC. This codes for CASSLLGAGAETQYF.

V gene TRBV29-1 combines with J gene TRBJ1-1; 12 bases agree with TRBD1. The CDR3 sequence is 12 residues long. The V gene's germline CDR1 is SQVTM and CDR2 ANQGSEA. The J segment lost 11 bases and the V segment lost 7 bases, leaving 8 bases of the junction unmatched. CDR3 sequence: CSARWDRGHAFF. The DNA of the CDR3 is TGCAGCGCCAGATGGGACAGGGGGCATGCTTTCTTT.

This clonotype was counted between two and nine times. CDR3 amino acids: CASSLVTLSSYEQYF. In DNA, the CDR3 is TGTGCCAGCAGCTTAGTCACTTTGAGCTCCTACGAGCAGTACTTC. The chain uses TRBV7-2 and TRBJ2-7; unclear D gene. The germline gives CDR1 SGHTA, CDR2 FQGNSA. Trimming shortened V by 1 base and J by 0 bases, and 10 bases separated the two germline ends. This CDR3 has 15 residues.

A remark on this clonotype: The junction departs from the called germline gene at one end, perhaps through a read error. The chain is built from TRBV7-2 and TRBJ1-4; no firm D call. The CDR3 is 15 residues long. Germline V gives CDR1 SGHTA, CDR2 FQGNSA. Written as DNA, the CDR3 is TGTGCCGGCAGCTTACAATTCGCAACTAATGAAAAACTGTTTTTT. Translating it yields CAGSLQFATNEKLFF.

This clonotype was observed at least ten times. The chain joins TRBV29-1 to TRBJ2-7; TRBD1 matches at 7 bases. Trimming at V came to 7 bases and at J to 3 bases, leaving 6 bases not matched to a gene. CDR1 SQVTM and CDR2 ANQGSEA come from the germline V gene. The CDR3 loop spans 12 amino acids. The CDR3 coding sequence is TGCAGCGCCTCGACAGGGATCTACGAGCAGTACTTC. Residues: CSASTGIYEQYF.

The rearrangement links TRBV20-1 to TRBJ2-1; D is possibly TRBD2 (7 bases). CDR3 size: 15 residues. V lost 0 bases and J 10 bases, leaving 19 bases between the germline ends. CDR1 DFQATT and CDR2 SNEGSKA come from the germline V gene (reference sequence). The CDR3 region has the DNA TGCAGTGCTAGAGATATCCGGTGGGGGGGCCGGGAGCAGTTCTTC. Its translation: CSARDIRWGGREQFF.

The chain employs TRBV20-1 and TRBJ2-1; D is perhaps TRBD2 (7 bases). V was clipped by 4 bases and J by 10 bases, with 17 bases between them. Germline V gene sequence: CDR1 DFQATT, CDR2 SNEGSKA (reference sequence). The CDR3 is 13 residues long. CDR3 in DNA: TGCAGTGCTAATCATAGGGGGGGCTACGAGCAGTTCTTC. Translation: CSANHRGGYEQFF.

The chain carries TRBV7-9 and TRBJ2-7; perhaps D is TRBD1 or TRBD2 (6 bases each). This CDR3 is 11 amino acids long. CDR1 and CDR2 from the germline V gene are SEHNR and FQNEAQ (reference sequence). The germline V and J ends were trimmed by 8 bases and 2 bases, with 7 bases remaining between them. This CDR3 reads CASGGPYEQYF. As DNA, the CDR3 is TGTGCCAGCGGGGGGCCCTACGAGCAGTACTTC.

The J gene is TRBJ2-7, the V gene TRBV12-3 or TRBV12-4, with 10 bases matching TRBD2. There are 15 residues in the CDR3. V trimming: 6 bases; J trimming: 4 bases; junction bases outside the gene matches: 9. CDR3 region: CASRKEGLALYEQYF. The CDR3 region has the DNA TGTGCCAGCAGGAAAGAGGGACTAGCGCTATACGAGCAGTACTTC.

The chain is built from TRBV20-1 and TRBJ1-6; no clear D gene. V was cut by 0 bases and J by 7 bases, with 13 bases left in between. Germline CDR1 DFQATT, CDR2 SNEGSKA (reference sequence). The CDR3 is 15 amino acids. Here the CDR3 DNA reads TGCAGTGCTAGAGATCCTGGGATGAGGAATTCACCCCTCCACTTT. Encoded protein: CSARDPGMRNSPLHF.

The chain recombines TRBV7-6 with TRBJ2-2; no clear D gene. V lost 5 bases, J lost 8 bases, and 9 bases lay in between. CDR3 length: 12 amino acids. Germline V gene data show CDR1 as SGHVS and CDR2 as FNYEAQ. In nucleotides, the CDR3 is TGTGCCAGCAGCCTCCTTGGGGGGGAGCTGTTTTTT. This gives the protein CASSLLGGELFF.

The gene calls are TRBV9 and TRBJ2-5; no clear D gene. The CDR3 is made up of 13 amino acids. The germline gives CDR1 SGDLS, CDR2 YYNGEE. V lost 2 bases and J lost 5, with 10 bases in between. This CDR3 reads CASSVDVSETQYF. The CDR3 DNA is TGTGCCAGCAGCGTGGATGTTAGTGAGACCCAGTACTTC.

The chain links TRBV7-2 to TRBJ2-7; TRBD1 is a possible D gene (6 bases). Trimming took 1 base from V and 0 from J, leaving 10 bases between them. Germline values: CDR1 SGHTA, CDR2 FQGNSA. The CDR3 totals 15 residues. In DNA, the CDR3 is TGTGCCAGCAGCTTAGTAGCGACAGGCTCCTACGAGCAGTACTTC. Its protein product is CASSLVATGSYEQYF.

The rearrangement uses TRBV20-1 and TRBJ1-5, with a tentative D call TRBD1 (6 bases). From germline, CDR1 is DFQATT and CDR2 SNEGSKA (reference sequence). This CDR3 contains 14 residues. Trimming shortened V by 2 bases and J by 6 bases, and 14 bases separated the two germline ends. The CDR3 is CSARPQGGGQPQHF. CDR3 DNA sequence: TGCAGTGCTAGACCCCAGGGAGGGGGTCAGCCCCAGCATTTT.

The J gene is TRBJ2-1, the V gene TRBV2, with D possibly being TRBD1 or TRBD2 (5 bases each). Germline V CDR1 and CDR2: SNHLY, FYNNEI. Trimming stripped 6 bases from V and 4 bases from J, with 13 bases between. This CDR3 comprises 14 residues. The CDR3, as DNA: TGTGCCAGCAGAGGGAGCAGGGATTACAATGAGCAGTTCTTC. Translation gives CASRGSRDYNEQFF.

V is TRBV10-2 and J is TRBJ1-5; D gene unclear. V was trimmed by 6 bases and J by 2 bases, leaving 11 bases between them. From germline, CDR1 is WSHSY and CDR2 SAAADI. The CDR3 loop spans 14 amino acids. CDR3 loop: CASRGDGRNQPQHF. The CDR3 region has the DNA TGCGCCAGCAGAGGAGACGGGCGCAATCAGCCCCAGCATTTT.

The V call is TRBV7-2, the J call TRBJ2-5; 16 bases line up with TRBD2. Germline V gene lookup returns CDR1 SGHTA and CDR2 FQGNSA. J lost 7 bases, V lost 3 bases, and 8 bases had no gene match. CDR3 length equals 17 residues. CDR3 bases: TGTGCCAGCAGCTTCCCGGGACTAGCGGGGGGGGGCGCGACCCAGTACTTC. Translating gives CASSFPGLAGGGATQYF.

The chain links TRBV24-1 to TRBJ2-1; D may be TRBD1 (6 bases). CDR1 is KGHDR, CDR2 SFDVKD, per germline. Trimming took off 9 bases at V and 5 bases at J, with 16 bases between the two ends. This CDR3 contains 14 residues. The CDR3 DNA reads as TGTGCCACCCGCCGAGGGGACATAAACAATGAGCAGTTCTTC. Encoded protein: CATRRGDINNEQFF.